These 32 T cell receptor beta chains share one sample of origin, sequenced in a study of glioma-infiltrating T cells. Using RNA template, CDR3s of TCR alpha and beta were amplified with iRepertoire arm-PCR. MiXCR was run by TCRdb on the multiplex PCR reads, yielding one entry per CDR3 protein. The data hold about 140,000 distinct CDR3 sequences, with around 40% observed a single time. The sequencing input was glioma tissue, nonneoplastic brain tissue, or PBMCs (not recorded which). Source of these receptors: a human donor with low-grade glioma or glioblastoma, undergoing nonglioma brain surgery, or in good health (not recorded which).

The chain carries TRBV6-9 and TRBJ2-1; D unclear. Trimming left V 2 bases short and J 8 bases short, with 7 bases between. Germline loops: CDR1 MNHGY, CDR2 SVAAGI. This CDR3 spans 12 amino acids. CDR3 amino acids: CASSYGCDEQFF. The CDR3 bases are TGTGCCAGCAGTTATGGGTGCGATGAGCAGTTCTTC.

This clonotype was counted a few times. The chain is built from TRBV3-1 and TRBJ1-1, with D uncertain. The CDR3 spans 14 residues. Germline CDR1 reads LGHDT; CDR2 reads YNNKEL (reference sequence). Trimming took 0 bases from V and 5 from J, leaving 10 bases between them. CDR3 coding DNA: TGTGCCAGCAGCCAAGAGGCTAGAGGGACTGAAGCTTTCTTT. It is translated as CASSQEARGTEAFF. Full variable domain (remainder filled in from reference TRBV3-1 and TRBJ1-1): DTAVSQTPKYLVTQMGNDKSIKCEQNLGHDTMYWYKQDSKKFLKIMFSYNNKELIINETVPNRFSPKSPDKAHLNLHINSLELGDSAVYFCASSQEARGTEAFFGQGTRLTVV.

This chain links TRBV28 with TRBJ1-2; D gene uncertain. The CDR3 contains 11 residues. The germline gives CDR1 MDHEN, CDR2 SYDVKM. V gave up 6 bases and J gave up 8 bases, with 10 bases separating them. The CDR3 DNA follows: TGTGCCAGCAGCTCCACGGAGGGCTACACCTTC. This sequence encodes CASSSTEGYTF.

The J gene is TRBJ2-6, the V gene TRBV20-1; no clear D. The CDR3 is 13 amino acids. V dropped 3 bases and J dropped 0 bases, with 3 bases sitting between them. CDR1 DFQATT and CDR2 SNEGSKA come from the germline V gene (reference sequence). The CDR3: CSASISGANVLTF. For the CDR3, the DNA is TGCAGTGCTAGCATCTCTGGGGCCAACGTCCTGACTTTC.

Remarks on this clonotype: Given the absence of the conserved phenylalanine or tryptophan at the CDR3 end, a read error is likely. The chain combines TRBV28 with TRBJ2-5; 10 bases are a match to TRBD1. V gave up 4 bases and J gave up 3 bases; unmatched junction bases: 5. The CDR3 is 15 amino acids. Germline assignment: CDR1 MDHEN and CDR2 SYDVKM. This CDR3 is CASSSPGTGEETQYS. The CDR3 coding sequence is TGTGCCAGCAGTTCCCCCGGGACAGGGGAAGAGACCCAGTACTCC.

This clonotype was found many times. The CDR3 region has the DNA TGTGCCAGCAGTTTAGCATTGAACACTGAAGCTTTCTTT. Translating it yields CASSLALNTEAFF. The rearrangement uses TRBV6-1 and TRBJ1-1; D is unclear. The CDR3 spans 13 residues. Per the germline V gene, CDR1 is MNHNS and CDR2 is SASEGT. The V end lost 5 bases, the J end lost 0 bases, and 7 bases lay between the germline ends.

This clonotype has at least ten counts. CDR3 amino acids: CSARGLAGDLLEQYF. DNA for the CDR3: TGCAGTGCTAGGGGACTAGCGGGAGACCTCCTCGAGCAGTACTTC. V and J are TRBV20-1 and TRBJ2-7, with 14 bases that match TRBD2. The CDR3 length is 15 residues. Germline CDR1 and CDR2: DFQATT and SNEGSKA (reference sequence). V shed 3 bases and J 6 bases; nucleotides not matched to a gene: 7.

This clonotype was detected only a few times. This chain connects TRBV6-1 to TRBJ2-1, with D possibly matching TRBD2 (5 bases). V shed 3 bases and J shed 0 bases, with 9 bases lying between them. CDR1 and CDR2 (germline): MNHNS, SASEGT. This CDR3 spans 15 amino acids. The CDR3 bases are TGTGCCAGCAGTGAGGACTCCAGCTCCTACAATGAGCAGTTCTTC. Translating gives CASSEDSSSYNEQFF.

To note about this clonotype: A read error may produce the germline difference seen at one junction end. The CDR3 region has the DNA TGTGCCATCAGTAAAGCGGGAGAGATGGTGACCAAGTACTTC. Translated: CAISKAGEMVTKYF. The rearrangement uses TRBV10-3 and TRBJ2-5; TRBD2 matches 8 bases. CDR3 length equals 14 residues. Germline V gene sequence: CDR1 ENHRY, CDR2 SYGVKD.

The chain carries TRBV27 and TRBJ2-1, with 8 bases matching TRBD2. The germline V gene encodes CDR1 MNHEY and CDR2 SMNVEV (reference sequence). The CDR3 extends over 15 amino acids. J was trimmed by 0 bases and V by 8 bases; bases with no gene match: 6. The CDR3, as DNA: TGTGCCAGCCAAGTAGCGGGGAGCTCCTACAATGAGCAGTTCTTC. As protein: CASQVAGSSYNEQFF.

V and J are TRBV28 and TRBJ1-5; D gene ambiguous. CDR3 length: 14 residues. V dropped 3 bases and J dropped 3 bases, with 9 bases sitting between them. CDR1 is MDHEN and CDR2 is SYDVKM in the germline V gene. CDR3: CASSFGGFNQPQHF. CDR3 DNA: TGTGCCAGCAGTTTTGGCGGATTCAATCAGCCCCAGCATTTT.

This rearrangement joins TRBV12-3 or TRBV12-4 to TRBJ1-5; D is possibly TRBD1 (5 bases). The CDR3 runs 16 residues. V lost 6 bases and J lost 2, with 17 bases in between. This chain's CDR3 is CASRSGPQSRNQPQHF. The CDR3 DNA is TGTGCCAGCAGATCGGGACCCCAGTCCCGCAATCAGCCCCAGCATTTT.

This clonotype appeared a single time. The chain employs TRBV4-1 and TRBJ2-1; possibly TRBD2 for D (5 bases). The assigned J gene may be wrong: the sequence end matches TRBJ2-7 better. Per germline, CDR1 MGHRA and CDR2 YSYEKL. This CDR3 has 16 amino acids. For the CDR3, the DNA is TGCGCCAGCAGCCAAGTTTTGGACTCCCAACTCTACGAGCAGTACTTC. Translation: CASSQVLDSQLYEQYF.

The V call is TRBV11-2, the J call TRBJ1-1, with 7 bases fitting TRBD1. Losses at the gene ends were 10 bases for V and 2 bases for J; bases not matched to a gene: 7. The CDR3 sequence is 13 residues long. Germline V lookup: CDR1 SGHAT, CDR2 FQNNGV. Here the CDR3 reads CATETGRNTEAFF. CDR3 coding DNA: TGTGCCACCGAGACAGGGCGCAACACTGAAGCTTTCTTT.

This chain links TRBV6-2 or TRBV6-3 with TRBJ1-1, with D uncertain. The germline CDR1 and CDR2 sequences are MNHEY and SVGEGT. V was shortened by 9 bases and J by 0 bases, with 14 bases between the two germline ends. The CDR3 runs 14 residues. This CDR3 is CASYPSGMNTEAFF. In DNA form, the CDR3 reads TGTGCCAGTTACCCTTCGGGGATGAACACTGAAGCTTTCTTT.

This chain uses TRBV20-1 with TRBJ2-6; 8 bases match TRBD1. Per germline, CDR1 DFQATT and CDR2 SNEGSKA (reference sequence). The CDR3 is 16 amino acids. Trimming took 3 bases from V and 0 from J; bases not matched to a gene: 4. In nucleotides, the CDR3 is TGCAGTGCTAGGAGAACAGGGGGCTCTGGGGCCAACGTCCTGACTTTC. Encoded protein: CSARRTGGSGANVLTF.

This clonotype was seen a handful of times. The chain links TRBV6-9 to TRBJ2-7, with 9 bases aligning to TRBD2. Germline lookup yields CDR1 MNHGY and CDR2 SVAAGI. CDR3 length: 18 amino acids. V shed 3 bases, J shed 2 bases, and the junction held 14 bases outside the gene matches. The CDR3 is CASSYKNYLAGLTYEQYF. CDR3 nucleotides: TGTGCCAGCAGTTACAAAAACTACCTAGCGGGGCTAACCTACGAGCAGTACTTC.

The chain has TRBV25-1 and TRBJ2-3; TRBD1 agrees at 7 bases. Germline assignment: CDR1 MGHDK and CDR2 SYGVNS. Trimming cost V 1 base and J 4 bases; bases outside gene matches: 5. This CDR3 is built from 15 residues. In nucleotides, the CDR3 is TGTGCCAGCAGTGAATGGGCAGGGACAGCAGATACGCAGTATTTT. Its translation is CASSEWAGTADTQYF.

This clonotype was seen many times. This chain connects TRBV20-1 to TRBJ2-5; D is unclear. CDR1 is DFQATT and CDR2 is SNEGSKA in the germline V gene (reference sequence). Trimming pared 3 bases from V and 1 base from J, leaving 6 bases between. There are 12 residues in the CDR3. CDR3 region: CSARGSQETQYF. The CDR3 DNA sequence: TGCAGTGCTAGGGGCAGCCAAGAGACCCAGTACTTC.

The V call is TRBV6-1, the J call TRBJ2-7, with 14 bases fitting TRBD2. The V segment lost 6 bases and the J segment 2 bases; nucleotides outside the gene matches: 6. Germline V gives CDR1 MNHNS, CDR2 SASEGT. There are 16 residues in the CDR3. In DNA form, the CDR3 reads TGTGCCAGCAGCCCTACGACTAGCGGGAGGGCCTACGAGCAGTACTTC. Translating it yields CASSPTTSGRAYEQYF.

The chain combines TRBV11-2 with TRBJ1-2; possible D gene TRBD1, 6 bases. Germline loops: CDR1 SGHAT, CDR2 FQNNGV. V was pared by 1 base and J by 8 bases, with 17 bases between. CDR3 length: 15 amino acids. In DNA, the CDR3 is TGTGCCAGCAGCTTAGTTCTACAGGGATTCTTGGGCTACACCTTC. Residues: CASSLVLQGFLGYTF.

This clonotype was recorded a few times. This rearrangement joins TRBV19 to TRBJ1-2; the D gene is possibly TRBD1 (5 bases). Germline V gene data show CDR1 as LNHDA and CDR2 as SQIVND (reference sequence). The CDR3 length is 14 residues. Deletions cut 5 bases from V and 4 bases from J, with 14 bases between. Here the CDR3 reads CASSRDRGGYGYTF. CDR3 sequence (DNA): TGTGCCAGTAGTCGGGACCGCGGCGGCTATGGCTACACCTTC.

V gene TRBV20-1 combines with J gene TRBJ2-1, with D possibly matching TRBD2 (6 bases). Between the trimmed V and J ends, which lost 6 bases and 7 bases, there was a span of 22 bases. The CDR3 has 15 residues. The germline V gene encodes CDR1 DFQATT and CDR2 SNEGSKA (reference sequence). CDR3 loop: CSAEFISGAGNEQFF. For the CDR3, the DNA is TGCAGTGCCGAGTTCATATCGGGAGCTGGGAATGAGCAGTTCTTC.

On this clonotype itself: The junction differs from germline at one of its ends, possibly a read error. The CDR3 loop is CASGLRQTDTEAFF. The CDR3 DNA is TGTGCCAGCGGTTTGAGACAAACAGACACTGAAGCTTTCTTT. The V and J genes are TRBV12-3 or TRBV12-4 and TRBJ1-1; D is unresolved. The CDR3 sequence is 14 residues long.

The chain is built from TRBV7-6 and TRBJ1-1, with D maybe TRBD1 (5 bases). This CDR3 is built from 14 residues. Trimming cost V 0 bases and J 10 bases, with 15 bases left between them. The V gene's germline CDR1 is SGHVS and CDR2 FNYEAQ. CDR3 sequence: CASSLAGPSGGAFF. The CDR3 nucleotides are TGTGCCAGCAGCTTAGCGGGGCCCTCTGGAGGAGCTTTCTTT.

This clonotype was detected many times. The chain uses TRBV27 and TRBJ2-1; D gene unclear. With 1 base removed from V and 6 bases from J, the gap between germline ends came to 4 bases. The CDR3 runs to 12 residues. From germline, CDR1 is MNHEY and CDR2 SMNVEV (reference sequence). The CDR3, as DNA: TGTGCCAGCAGTTTATGGGGCAATGAGCAGTTCTTC. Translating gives CASSLWGNEQFF.

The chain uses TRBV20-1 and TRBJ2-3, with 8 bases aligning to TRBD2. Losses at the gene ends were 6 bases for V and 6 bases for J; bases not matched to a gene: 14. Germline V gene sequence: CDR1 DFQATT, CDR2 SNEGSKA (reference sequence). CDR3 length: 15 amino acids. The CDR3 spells CSARGGIAGSDTQYF. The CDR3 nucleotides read TGCAGTGCGCGGGGAGGTATAGCGGGGTCCGATACGCAGTATTTT.

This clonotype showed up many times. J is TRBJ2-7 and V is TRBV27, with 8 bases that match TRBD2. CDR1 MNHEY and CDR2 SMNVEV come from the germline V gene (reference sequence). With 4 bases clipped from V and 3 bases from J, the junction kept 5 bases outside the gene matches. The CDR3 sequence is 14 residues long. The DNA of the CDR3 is TGTGCCAGCAGTTCCCGGGGGGGTTACTACGAGCAGTACTTC. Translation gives CASSSRGGYYEQYF.

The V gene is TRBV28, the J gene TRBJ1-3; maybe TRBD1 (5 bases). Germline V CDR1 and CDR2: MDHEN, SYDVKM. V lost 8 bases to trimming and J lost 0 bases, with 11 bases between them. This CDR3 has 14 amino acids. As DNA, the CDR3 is TGTGCCAGCGGCAGGGCCAACTCTGGAAACACCATATATTTT. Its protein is CASGRANSGNTIYF. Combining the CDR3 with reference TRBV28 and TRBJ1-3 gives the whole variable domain DVKVTQSSRYLVKRTGEKVFLECVQDMDHENMFWYRQDPGLGLRLIYFSYDVKMKEKGDIPEGYSVSREKKERFSLILESASTNQTSMYLCASGRANSGNTIYFGEGSWLTVV.

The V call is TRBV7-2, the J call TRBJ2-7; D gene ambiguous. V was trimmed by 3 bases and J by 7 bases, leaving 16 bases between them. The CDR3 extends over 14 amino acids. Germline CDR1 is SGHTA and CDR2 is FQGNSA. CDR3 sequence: CASSFSGYSGEQYF. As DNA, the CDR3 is TGTGCCAGCAGCTTCTCAGGATACTCTGGAGAGCAGTACTTC.

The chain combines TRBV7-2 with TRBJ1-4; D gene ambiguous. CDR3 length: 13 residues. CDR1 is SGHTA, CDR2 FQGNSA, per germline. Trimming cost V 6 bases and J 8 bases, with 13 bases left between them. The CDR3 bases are TGTGCCAGCAGTTGGGCCCGCGGCGAAAAACTGTTTTTT. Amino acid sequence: CASSWARGEKLFF.

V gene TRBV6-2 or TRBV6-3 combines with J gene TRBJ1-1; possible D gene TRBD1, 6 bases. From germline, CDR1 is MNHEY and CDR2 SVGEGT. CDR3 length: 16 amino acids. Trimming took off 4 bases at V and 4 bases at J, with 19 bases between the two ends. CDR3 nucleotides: TGTGCCAGCAGTTCCGGGACAACTCTTGGACGCACTGAAGCTTTCTTT. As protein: CASSSGTTLGRTEAFF.